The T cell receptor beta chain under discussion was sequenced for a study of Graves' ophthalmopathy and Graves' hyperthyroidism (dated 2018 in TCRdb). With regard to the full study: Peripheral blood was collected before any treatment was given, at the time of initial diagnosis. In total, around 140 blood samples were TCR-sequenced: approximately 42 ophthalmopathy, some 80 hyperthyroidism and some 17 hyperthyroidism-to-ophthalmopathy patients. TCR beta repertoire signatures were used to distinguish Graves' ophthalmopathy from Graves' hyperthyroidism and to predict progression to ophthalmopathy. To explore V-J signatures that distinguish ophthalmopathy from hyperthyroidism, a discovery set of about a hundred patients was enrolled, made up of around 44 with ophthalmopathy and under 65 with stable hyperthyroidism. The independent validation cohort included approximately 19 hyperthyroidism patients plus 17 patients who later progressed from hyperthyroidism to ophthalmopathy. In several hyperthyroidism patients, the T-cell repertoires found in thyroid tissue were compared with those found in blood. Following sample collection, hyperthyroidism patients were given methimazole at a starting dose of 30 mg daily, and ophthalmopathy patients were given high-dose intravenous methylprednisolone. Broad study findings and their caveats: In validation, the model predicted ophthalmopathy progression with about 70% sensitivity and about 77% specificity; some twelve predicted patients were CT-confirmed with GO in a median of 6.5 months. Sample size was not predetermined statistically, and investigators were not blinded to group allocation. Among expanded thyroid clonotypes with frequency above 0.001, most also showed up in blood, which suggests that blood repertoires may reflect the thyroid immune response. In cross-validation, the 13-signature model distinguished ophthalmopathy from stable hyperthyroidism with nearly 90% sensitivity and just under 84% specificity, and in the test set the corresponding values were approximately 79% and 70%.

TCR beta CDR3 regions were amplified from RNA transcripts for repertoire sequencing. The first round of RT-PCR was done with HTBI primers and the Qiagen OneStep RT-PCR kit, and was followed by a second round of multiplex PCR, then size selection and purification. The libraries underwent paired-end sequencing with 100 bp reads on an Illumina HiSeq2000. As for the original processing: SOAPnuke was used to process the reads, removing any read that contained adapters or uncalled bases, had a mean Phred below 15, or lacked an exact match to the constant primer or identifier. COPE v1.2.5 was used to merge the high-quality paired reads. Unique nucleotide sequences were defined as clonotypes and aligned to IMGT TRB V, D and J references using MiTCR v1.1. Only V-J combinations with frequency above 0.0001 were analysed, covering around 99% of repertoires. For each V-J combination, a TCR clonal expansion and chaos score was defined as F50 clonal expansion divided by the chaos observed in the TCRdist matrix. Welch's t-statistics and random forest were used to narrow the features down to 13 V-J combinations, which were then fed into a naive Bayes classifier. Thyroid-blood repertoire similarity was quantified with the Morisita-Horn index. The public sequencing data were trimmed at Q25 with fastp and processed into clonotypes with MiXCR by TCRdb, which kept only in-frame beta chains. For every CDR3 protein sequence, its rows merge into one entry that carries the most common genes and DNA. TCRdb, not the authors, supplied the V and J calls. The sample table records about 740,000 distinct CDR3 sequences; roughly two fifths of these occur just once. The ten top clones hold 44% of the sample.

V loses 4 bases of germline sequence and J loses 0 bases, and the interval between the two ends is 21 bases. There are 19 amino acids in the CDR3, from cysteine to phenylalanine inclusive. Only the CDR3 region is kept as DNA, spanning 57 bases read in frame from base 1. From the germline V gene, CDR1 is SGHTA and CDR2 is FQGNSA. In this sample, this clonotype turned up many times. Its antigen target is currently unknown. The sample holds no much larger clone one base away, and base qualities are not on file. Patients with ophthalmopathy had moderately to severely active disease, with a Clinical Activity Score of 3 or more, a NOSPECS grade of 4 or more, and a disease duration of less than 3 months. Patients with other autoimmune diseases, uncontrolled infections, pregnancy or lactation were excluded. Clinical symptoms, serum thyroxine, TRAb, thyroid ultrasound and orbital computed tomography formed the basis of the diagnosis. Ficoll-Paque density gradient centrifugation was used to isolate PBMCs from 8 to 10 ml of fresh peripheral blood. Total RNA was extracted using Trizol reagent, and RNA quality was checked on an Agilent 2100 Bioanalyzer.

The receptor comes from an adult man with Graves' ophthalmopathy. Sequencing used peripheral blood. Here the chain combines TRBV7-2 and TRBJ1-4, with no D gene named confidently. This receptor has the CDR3 CASSSFGPPERTTNEKLFF. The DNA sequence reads TGTGCCAGCAGCTCGTTTGGGCCCCCAGAGCGTACAACTAATGAAAAACTGTTTTTT.